This record covers a single T cell receptor (beta chain). In the original analysis: Estimation of nucleated cell counts was performed using reference gene primer amplification. Sequenced by immunoSEQ multiplex PCR; TCRdb stores in-frame clones only, minus some. V, J and clone size are taken as reported in that table, and D and trimming were inferred from the DNA itself. The sample lists more than 150,000 clones, about 89% occurring once. These data are taken from a study of blood T cell repertoires in COVID-19. The overall study: The United States, Italy and Spain were the sources of the acute and convalescent COVID-19 samples. T cells, B-cell-depleted T cells, or PBMCs supplied cDNA or gDNA.

The receptor's source is a man aged 55 to 70 with acute or convalescent COVID-19. Sample: peripheral blood.

CDR3 sequence reads: CASSRQGGNSPLHF. CDR3 DNA: TGTGCCAGCTCAAGACAGGGGGGAAATTCACCCCTCCACTTT. The chain uses TRBV18 and TRBJ1-6, with 9 bases lining up with TRBD1. Per the germline V gene, CDR1 is KGHSH and CDR2 is LQKENI. The CDR3 contains 14 residues. V was clipped by 5 bases and J by 7 bases; unmatched bases: 3.